The rows below give T cell receptor beta chains drawn from one sample of a study of identifying expanded T cells in peripheral blood. Sequencing used immunoSEQ multiplex PCR; TCRdb keeps in-frame clones, though not all of them. Of about 110,000 clones listed, roughly nine tenths are singletons. The sample comprised blood. The receptor source for this set is a person between 18 and 70 years old in good health. The CDR3 runs from the conserved cysteine through the conserved F or W. The order of the fields is D gene, clone size, J gene, V gene, CDR3 protein, CDR3 DNA. The D gene is left open where the match is weak. A clone size is listed for some rows: how often the clone was seen (once, few, many), or a class if it is expanded.

>-|-|TRBJ1-1|TRBV7-2
CASSFNMNTEAFF
TGTGCCAGCAGCTTTAATATGAACACTGAAGCTTTCTTT
>-|-|TRBJ2-7|TRBV7-2
CASSPKAGQYEQYF
TGTGCCAGCAGCCCCAAAGCGGGACAATACGAGCAGTACTTC
>-|-|TRBJ2-2|TRBV2
CASNTGFTGELFF
TGTGCCAGCAATACAGGGTTCACCGGGGAGCTGTTTTTT
>TRBD1|-|TRBJ1-2|TRBV18
CASSYTQGAQGYTF
TGTGCCAGCTCCTACACACAGGGGGCTCAGGGCTACACCTTC
>-|-|TRBJ2-1|TRBV15
CATTDGTDEQFF
TGTGCCACCACAGACGGTACTGATGAGCAGTTCTTC
>-|-|TRBJ1-4|TRBV4-2
CASSQDGGQIMATNEKLFF
TGTGCCAGCAGCCAAGATGGCGGACAGATAATGGCAACTAATGAAAAACTGTTTTTT
>-|-|TRBJ2-7|TRBV7-9
CASGVGRDEQYF
TGTGCCAGCGGCGTGGGCCGGGACGAGCAGTACTTC
>-|-|TRBJ2-4|TRBV19
CASSNLPGIQYF
TGTGCCAGTAGTAACTTACCGGGCATTCAGTACTTC
>-|-|TRBJ1-2|TRBV25-1
CASSGDSLNYGYTF
TGTGCCAGCAGTGGTGACAGCCTTAACTATGGCTACACCTTC
>-|-|TRBJ1-3|TRBV7-9
CASSSTPWTVTLRNTIYF
TGTGCCAGCAGCTCCACGCCCTGGACAGTAACCCTGAGAAACACCATATATTTT
>-|-|TRBJ1-5|TRBV7-9
CASSYRDSNQPQHF
TGTGCCAGCAGCTACAGGGATAGCAATCAGCCCCAGCATTTT
>-|-|TRBJ2-3|TRBV4-1
CASSQDGQGGTDTQYF
TGCGCCAGCAGCCAAGATGGGCAGGGAGGAACAGATACGCAGTATTTT
>-|-|TRBJ2-1|TRBV9
CASSPFGTPPYNEQFF
TGTGCCAGCAGCCCATTCGGGACGCCACCCTACAATGAGCAGTTCTTC
>-|once|TRBJ1-1|TRBV29-1
CSVVRSAEAFF
TGCAGCGTCGTAAGATCAGCTGAAGCTTTCTTT
>-|once|TRBJ2-2|TRBV5-1
CASSLTGSGNTGELFF
TGCGCCAGCAGCCTAACAGGGTCCGGTAACACCGGGGAGCTGTTTTTT
>-|-|TRBJ2-7|TRBV6-1
CASLTRDTSYEQYF
TGTGCCAGTCTTACCCGGGACACGTCCTACGAGCAGTACTTC
>-|-|TRBJ1-6|TRBV7-2
CASSLTGGAYNSPLHF
TGTGCCAGCAGCTTAACGGGGGGCGCCTATAATTCACCCCTCCACTTT
>TRBD2|-|TRBJ2-3|TRBV6-1
CASSEAGTSGTSSTDTQYF
TGTGCCAGCAGTGAAGCGGGCACCTCCGGGACTAGCAGCACAGATACGCAGTATTTT
>TRBD1|-|TRBJ2-2|TRBV7-2
CASSLGSQGARSGELFF
TGTGCCAGCAGCTTAGGGAGTCAGGGGGCGCGAAGCGGGGAGCTGTTTTTT
>TRBD2|-|TRBJ2-7|TRBV28
CASSSNNGLAGGLEQYF
TGTGCCAGCAGTTCGAATAACGGACTAGCGGGAGGGCTCGAGCAGTACTTC
>-|-|TRBJ1-1|TRBV7-6
CASSRGGGKAFF
TGTGCCAGCAGCCGCGGGGGGGGGAAAGCTTTCTTT
>TRBD1|few|TRBJ1-3|TRBV13
CASSSTGGGNTIYF
TGTGCCAGCAGCTCGACAGGGGGTGGAAACACCATATATTTT
>-|once|TRBJ2-7|TRBV2
CAINQNRKDYEQYF
TGTGCCATCAACCAGAATAGAAAGGACTACGAGCAGTACTTC
>-|-|TRBJ2-7|TRBV15
CATSRDLVPYEQYF
TGTGCCACCAGCAGAGATCTCGTGCCCTACGAGCAGTACTTC
>TRBD1|-|TRBJ1-5|TRBV27
CASSSDRQIRPQHF
TGTGCCAGCAGTTCGGACAGGCAAATACGACCCCAGCATTTT
>-|-|TRBJ1-4|TRBV18
CASSPPEQGTANEKLFF
TGTGCCAGCTCACCACCCGAACAGGGTACTGCTAATGAAAAACTGTTTTTT
>-|-|TRBJ2-7|TRBV19
CASSPPQSSYEQYF
TGTGCCAGTAGCCCACCCCAGAGCTCCTACGAGCAGTACTTC
>-|-|TRBJ1-2|TRBV7-9
CASSLAGGLHNGYTF
TGTGCCAGCAGCTTAGCAGGCGGCTTACATAATGGCTACACCTTC
>-|-|TRBJ1-5|TRBV9
CASSVGWQGNQPQHF
TGTGCCAGCAGCGTCGGATGGCAGGGAAATCAGCCCCAGCATTTT
>-|-|TRBJ2-4|TRBV16
CASSQSGAIDIQYF
TGTGCCAGCAGCCAATCAGGAGCAATCGACATTCAGTACTTC
>TRBD1|-|TRBJ1-3|TRBV7-9
CASSLQGAAGNTIYF
TGTGCCAGCAGCTTACAGGGGGCCGCTGGAAACACCATATATTTT
>-|-|TRBJ2-7|TRBV5-1
CASSPHTGATYEQYF
TGCGCCAGCAGCCCCCACACAGGTGCAACCTACGAGCAGTACTTC
>-|few|TRBJ1-6|TRBV6-1
CASSPGRSGEPLHF
TGTGCCAGCAGTCCAGGACGGAGCGGAGAACCCCTCCACTTT
>-|-|TRBJ1-4|TRBV14
CASSSQFGEKLFF
TGTGCCAGCAGCTCACAGTTTGGCGAAAAACTGTTTTTT
>-|-|TRBJ1-2|TRBV5-4
CASSMDSNYGYTF
TGTGCCAGCAGCATGGACAGTAACTATGGCTACACCTTC
>-|-|TRBJ2-5|TRBV28
CASSLGRGETQYF
TGTGCCAGCAGTTTAGGTCGGGGAGAGACCCAGTACTTC
>TRBD1|-|TRBJ2-7|TRBV7-9
CASSWTGTEQYF
TGTGCCAGCAGCTGGACAGGGACCGAGCAGTACTTC
>-|once|TRBJ2-5|TRBV14
CASSQDPGRKETQYF
TGTGCCAGCAGCCAAGATCCAGGACGGAAAGAGACCCAGTACTTC
>-|-|TRBJ1-6|TRBV7-2
CASSSRGYDNSPLHF
TGTGCTAGCAGTTCCCGTGGCTATGATAATTCACCCCTCCACTTT
>-|-|TRBJ2-3|TRBV28
CASSFTFGRRGADTQYF
TGTGCCAGCAGTTTTACGTTTGGCAGACGAGGGGCAGATACGCAGTATTTT
>TRBD2|-|TRBJ2-1|TRBV7-2
CASRKPGLAGGYNEQFF
TGTGCCAGCAGAAAACCGGGACTAGCGGGAGGGTACAATGAGCAGTTCTTC
>TRBD2|-|TRBJ2-7|TRBV27
CASSLLTPGLASYEQYF
TGTGCCAGCAGTTTACTTACCCCGGGACTAGCCTCCTACGAGCAGTACTTC
>-|once|TRBJ2-5|TRBV18
CASSPSRGRQETQYF
TGTGCCAGCTCACCAAGCCGGGGCCGTCAAGAGACCCAGTACTTC
>-|-|TRBJ2-2|TRBV27
CASSLSSQGHGELFF
TGTGCCAGCAGTTTATCCTCGCAGGGCCACGGGGAGCTGTTTTTT
>-|-|TRBJ1-5|TRBV28
CAGTMTDQPQHF
TGTGCCGGCACCATGACGGATCAGCCCCAGCATTTT